This T cell receptor (beta chain) emerged from a study of response to subunit inactivated influenza vaccine (dated by TCRdb to between 2018 and 2020). Regarding the study in general: Deep quantitative profiling of the T cell receptor repertoire was used in the study to follow responses to a trivalent subunit inactivated influenza vaccine.

The receptor library was made with RT-PCR. Reads for this sample came from an Illumina HiSeq 2500. TCRdb reprocessing: public reads trimmed at Q25 with fastp, clones called with MiXCR, in-frame beta chains kept. Rows are unified per CDR3 protein, each entry keeping the most common DNA and genes. This sample is represented by approximately 230,000 distinct CDR3 sequences; 10% to 15% of them were singletons. The ten biggest clones cover about 7.8% of the sample. What the research found in general, with its limitations: The authors proposed that each seasonal influenza vaccination may bring in only a limited number of new T cells.

Deletion took 3 bases off V and 5 bases off J, with a span of 17 bases between the germline ends. There are 15 amino acids in the CDR3, from cysteine to phenylalanine inclusive. Solely the CDR3 DNA is kept, with 45 bases framed from the first base. Taken from the germline V gene, the CDR1 and CDR2 loops are SNHLY and FYNNEI. This clonotype showed up just a few times. This clone's antigen is unknown. No base-level quality is on record; no much larger clone is a single base apart. This receptor was obtained from a man in his fifties who received an inactivated influenza vaccine. Donor details come from another sample of the same person, matched by shared clones. The sample in question was non-naive T cells sorted from PBMCs, obtained 14 to 15 days before vaccination. The label giving this sample's cell subset or site can be read as: memory T cell fraction. The chain employs TRBV2 and TRBJ2-7, and the D gene may be TRBD2, 6 bases matching. The sequenced DNA: TGTGCCAGCAGTGAGGGGAGGAGTGGGTCCCACGAGCAGTACTTC. This sequence encodes CASSEGRSGSHEQYF.